This T cell receptor (beta chain) was observed in a study of blood T cell repertoires in COVID-19. About the research overall: Spain, Italy and the United States supplied samples that represented acute and convalescent COVID-19.

The authors' processing: The authors estimated nucleated cell counts from reference gene primer amplification. TCRdb's table, derived via immunoSEQ multiplex PCR, lists solely in-frame clones and lacks some. The V and J calls and clone size come from that table; D and trimming were worked out from the DNA. Counted here are more than 85,000 clones, around 84% occurring once; the ten biggest clones make up 17%. The V end lost 5 bases, the J end lost 1 base, and 18 bases lay between the germline ends. CDR1 and CDR2 from the germline V gene are SGHNT and YENEEA. The CDR3 has 17 residues. The sequenced sample consisted of peripheral blood. The V call is TRBV11-3, the J call TRBJ2-1; TRBD1 might be the D (5 bases). This receptor was obtained from a woman in her sixties with acute or convalescent COVID-19. The CDR3, as DNA: TGTGCCAGCAGCCTCCAGACGACAGTCAAGTCCTACAATGAGCAGTTCTTC. This gives the protein CASSLQTTVKSYNEQFF.